These 27 T cell receptor beta chains were sequenced from one sample in a study of PD-L1 blockade in urothelial cancer. Some clones are missing from TCRdb's copy, which holds only in-frame ones; the method was immunoSEQ multiplex PCR. The table has 20,000 to 25,000 clones, under 95% seen once. As for time point: peripheral blood 6 weeks after treatment start. This specimen was PBMCs, taken around atezolizumab (anti-PD-L1) treatment. The receptors come from a woman aged 55-75 years with urothelial cancer.

This chain connects TRBV27 to TRBJ2-2, with D possibly being TRBD1 (6 bases). Trimming removed 7 bases from V and 1 base from J, with 10 bases in between. Germline V gives CDR1 MNHEY, CDR2 SMNVEV (reference sequence). The CDR3 totals 14 residues. The CDR3 region has the DNA TGTGCCAGCACGGACAGCCTGAACACCGGGGAGCTGTTTTTT. As protein: CASTDSLNTGELFF.

This rearrangement joins TRBV28 to TRBJ2-3; 13 bases fit TRBD2. The ends lost 6 bases at V and 1 base at J; junction bases unmatched: 10. Germline CDR1 is MDHEN and CDR2 is SYDVKM. The CDR3 runs 18 residues. The CDR3 reads CASSITSGRALGTDTQYF. The CDR3 DNA sequence: TGTGCCAGCAGCATCACTAGCGGGAGGGCCCTCGGCACAGATACGCAGTATTTT.

The rearrangement uses TRBV7-9 and TRBJ2-7; TRBD1 matches at 7 bases. There are 14 residues in the CDR3. J lost 3 bases, V lost 3 bases, and 5 bases had no gene match. Germline loops: CDR1 SEHNR, CDR2 FQNEAQ (reference sequence). This CDR3 reads CASSFRDSVYEQYF. CDR3 coding DNA: TGTGCCAGCAGCTTCCGGGACAGTGTCTACGAGCAGTACTTC.

Comment on this clone: At one end, the junction sequence differs from germline, possibly due to a read error. This chain uses TRBV10-3 with TRBJ2-2; D is possibly TRBD1 (7 bases). Germline-derived CDR1 and CDR2 are ENHRY and SYGVKD. The CDR3 loop spans 16 amino acids. CDR3 nucleotides: TGTGCCACCAGTACGGCGGGACAGACGAACACCGGGGAGCTGTTTTTT. Amino acids: CATSTAGQTNTGELFF.

V usage is TRBV18 and J usage is TRBJ2-5, with 14 nucleotides matching TRBD2. The CDR3 sequence is 16 residues long. Germline V CDR1 and CDR2: KGHSH, LQKENI. Losses at the gene ends were 5 bases for V and 4 bases for J; bases not matched to a gene: 6. CDR3 amino acids: CASSATSGRAGETQYF. CDR3 bases: TGTGCCAGCTCAGCGACTAGCGGGAGGGCAGGAGAGACCCAGTACTTC.

V and J are TRBV7-9 and TRBJ1-2, with 8 bases matching TRBD1. V lost 2 bases, J lost 8 bases, and 7 bases stayed unmatched. The CDR3 covers 14 residues. Germline CDR1 is SEHNR and CDR2 is FQNEAQ (reference sequence). CDR3 DNA: TGTGCCAGCAGCTTAATGCAGGGGGCGAAGGGCTACACCTTC. It translates to CASSLMQGAKGYTF.

The rearrangement joins TRBV7-9 to TRBJ1-1, with a weak D call TRBD1 (5 bases). The germline V gene has CDR1 SEHNR and CDR2 FQNEAQ (reference sequence). This CDR3 comprises 13 residues. Trimming pared 4 bases from V and 2 bases from J, leaving 8 bases between. CDR3 coding DNA: TGTGCCAGCAGCTCCACAGGAAACACTGAAGCTTTCTTT. It codes for CASSSTGNTEAFF. Full variable domain (missing parts from reference TRBV7-9 and TRBJ1-1): DTGVSQNPRHKITKRGQNVTFRCDPISEHNRLYWYRQTLGQGPEFLTYFQNEAQLEKSRLLSDRFSAERPKGSFSTLEIQRTEQGDSAMYLCASSSTGNTEAFFGQGTRLTVV.

This rearrangement joins TRBV27 to TRBJ2-3, with 7 nucleotides matching TRBD2. Trimming removed 7 bases from V and 1 base from J; junction bases left unmatched: 8. This CDR3 comprises 15 residues. Germline-derived CDR1 and CDR2 are MNHEY and SMNVEV (reference sequence). The CDR3 region is CASTVSGRGTDTQYF. CDR3 coding DNA: TGTGCCAGCACCGTTAGCGGGCGAGGCACAGATACGCAGTATTTT.

The gene calls are TRBV6-4 and TRBJ2-5; TRBD2 matches 10 bases. Germline V CDR1 and CDR2: MRHNA, SNTAGT. The CDR3 is 13 residues long. Trimming took 4 bases from V and 5 from J; bases not matched to a gene: 1. The CDR3: CASSALAGETQYF. The CDR3, as DNA: TGTGCCAGCAGTGCACTAGCGGGGGAGACCCAGTACTTC.

V usage is TRBV5-4 and J usage is TRBJ2-7; D not certain. Germline CDR1 and CDR2: SGHNT and YYREEE (reference sequence). V was cut by 4 bases and J by 2 bases, with 10 bases left in between. The CDR3 contains 13 residues. CDR3 protein: CASSAGSPYEQYF. The CDR3 coding sequence is TGTGCCAGCAGCGCTGGCAGTCCCTACGAGCAGTACTTC.

This chain uses TRBV7-3 with TRBJ1-4, with D unresolved. The V gene's germline CDR1 is SGHTA and CDR2 FQGTGA. The CDR3 spans 14 residues. Trimming stripped 5 bases from V and 8 bases from J, with 15 bases between. The CDR3 nucleotides read TGTGCCAGCAGCCCCTCTGTCATTGCGGAAAAACTGTTTTTT. Its protein product is CASSPSVIAEKLFF.

The chain is built from TRBV11-2 and TRBJ2-7; 7 nucleotides match TRBD2. The V and J ends lost 5 bases and 2 bases, in that order; junction bases with no gene match: 15. From germline, CDR1 is SGHAT and CDR2 FQNNGV. CDR3 length: 17 residues. The CDR3 here is CASSRRNPGLPPYEQYF. For the CDR3, the DNA is TGTGCCAGCAGCCGACGAAATCCGGGACTACCCCCCTACGAGCAGTACTTC.

V and J are TRBV19 and TRBJ1-1; the D gene is possibly TRBD1 (5 bases). V shed 6 bases and J shed 1 base, with 9 bases lying between them. Germline assignment: CDR1 LNHDA and CDR2 SQIVND (reference sequence). The CDR3 has 13 amino acids. The CDR3 protein is CASRRQRNTEAFF. The CDR3 DNA sequence: TGTGCCAGTAGGAGACAGAGGAACACTGAAGCTTTCTTT.

This clone was detected only once. This sequence joins TRBV6-5 and TRBJ1-2; TRBD1 matches 7 bases. After removal of 6 bases from V and 5 bases from J, the junction contained 12 bases not matched to a gene. The CDR3 extends over 15 amino acids. The germline V gene has CDR1 MNHEY and CDR2 SVGAGI. CDR3 in DNA: TGTGCCAGCAGCCACATTTCAGGGGGTTTTTATGGCTACACCTTC. Residues: CASSHISGGFYGYTF.

Points on this clone: A junction end diverges from the germline sequence, so it may reflect a read error. V usage is TRBV7-9 and J usage is TRBJ2-1; no definite D call. The CDR3 has 15 amino acids. CDR1 and CDR2 from the germline V gene are SEHNR and FQNEAQ (reference sequence). The CDR3 reads CASSLEPSRRVPELF. The DNA of the CDR3 is TGTGCCAGCAGCTTAGAACCTAGTCGGCGCGTCCCCGAACTCTTC.

Details on this clone: The junction differs from germline at one of its ends, possibly a read error. The gene calls are TRBV7-9 and TRBJ1-6, with D tentatively TRBD1 (5 bases). The V gene's germline CDR1 is SEHNR and CDR2 FQNEAQ (reference sequence). This CDR3 has 12 amino acids. CDR3 region: CASSLTGDPPHF. CDR3 nucleotides: TGTGCCAGCAGCTTAACAGGAGACCCCCCCCATTTT.

This chain joins TRBV29-1 and TRBJ2-2, with TRBD2 matching 8 bases. Germline CDR1 is SQVTM and CDR2 is ANQGSEA. V lost 7 bases and J lost 0; bases outside the gene matches: 10. CDR3 size: 16 residues. This chain's CDR3 is CSAVREGPPNTGELFF. The CDR3 bases are TGCAGCGCCGTCCGGGAGGGCCCCCCGAACACCGGGGAGCTGTTTTTT.

V and J are TRBV2 and TRBJ2-1, with 7 positions matching TRBD2. Trimming took 8 bases from V and 7 from J; bases not matched to a gene: 14. CDR3 length: 15 amino acids. Per germline, CDR1 SNHLY and CDR2 FYNNEI. CDR3 nucleotides: TGTGCCAGCCGCCTCGCGGGGGACCCGTGGAATGAGCAGTTCTTC. Amino acid sequence: CASRLAGDPWNEQFF.

This clone came up a few times. J is TRBJ2-7 and V is TRBV27, with D unresolved. The CDR3 has 12 amino acids. Germline CDR1 MNHEY, CDR2 SMNVEV (reference sequence). V shed 5 bases and J shed 2 bases, with 7 bases lying between them. The CDR3, as DNA: TGTGCCAGCAGTGACAATACCTACGAGCAGTACTTC. Translated, it gives CASSDNTYEQYF.

The rearrangement joins TRBV13 to TRBJ1-4; no firm D call. Germline V lookup: CDR1 PRHDT, CDR2 FYEKMQ (reference sequence). Trimming took off 3 bases at V and 4 bases at J, with 9 bases between the two ends. The CDR3 totals 14 residues. CDR3 DNA: TGTGCCAGCAGCTTTCCAGGAAATAATGAAAAACTGTTTTTT. Translated, it gives CASSFPGNNEKLFF.

The chain links TRBV5-6 to TRBJ2-1; TRBD2 agrees at 11 bases. With 3 bases clipped from V and 9 bases from J, the junction kept 11 bases outside the gene matches. From germline, CDR1 is SGHDT and CDR2 YYEEEE. This CDR3 has 16 residues. The CDR3 region has the DNA TGTGCCAGCAGCTCAACATATAGCGGGAGGGGGGGTGAGCAGTTCTTC. This sequence encodes CASSSTYSGRGGEQFF.

Here the CDR3 reads CASSERESSYEQYF. DNA of the CDR3: TGTGCCAGCAGTGAACGAGAATCCTCATACGAGCAGTACTTC. The chain links TRBV6-5 to TRBJ2-5; D unclear. Near its end, the DNA agrees better with TRBJ2-7, so the J call may be wrong. CDR1 MNHEY and CDR2 SVGAGI come from the germline V gene. The CDR3 contains 14 residues.

The CDR3 loop is CASSPGTSSYNEQFF. CDR3 DNA sequence: TGCGCCAGCAGCCCCGGGACTAGCTCCTACAATGAGCAGTTCTTC. The V gene is TRBV10-1, the J gene TRBJ2-1, with 8 nucleotides matching TRBD2. V trimming: 6 bases; J trimming: 0 bases; junction bases outside the gene matches: 4. The CDR3 runs to 15 residues. CDR1 WNHNN and CDR2 SYGVQD come from the germline V gene (reference sequence).

The J gene is TRBJ2-7, the V gene TRBV28, with D possibly matching TRBD1 (6 bases). Germline-derived CDR1 and CDR2 are MDHEN and SYDVKM. V dropped 5 bases and J dropped 0 bases, with 14 bases sitting between them. The CDR3 contains 15 residues. Here the CDR3 reads CASSHPRDNSYEQYF. The CDR3 nucleotides are TGTGCCAGCAGTCATCCCCGGGACAACTCCTACGAGCAGTACTTC.

This clone came up once. The rearrangement links TRBV6-5 to TRBJ2-1; 7 bases match TRBD2. CDR3 length: 14 amino acids. With 2 bases clipped from V and 7 bases from J, the junction kept 5 bases outside the gene matches. Germline CDR1 reads MNHEY; CDR2 reads SVGAGI. CDR3 sequence reads: CASSYKLAVNEQFF. CDR3 DNA sequence: TGTGCCAGCAGTTACAAGCTAGCGGTAAATGAGCAGTTCTTC.

This chain links TRBV19 with TRBJ2-3, with D possibly matching TRBD2 (5 bases). CDR3 length equals 13 residues. Germline CDR1 LNHDA, CDR2 SQIVND (reference sequence). The V end lost 0 bases, the J end lost 5 bases, and 6 bases lay between the germline ends. The CDR3 coding sequence is TGTGCCAGTAGTATAGATGAGGGAGATACGCAGTATTTT. It specifies CASSIDEGDTQYF.

The CDR3 DNA reads as TGTGCCAGCTCACTAGGAGCGGGGTCCGGCACAGATACGCAGTATTTT. It specifies CASSLGAGSGTDTQYF. This sequence joins TRBV18 and TRBJ2-3; 7 positions agree with TRBD2. This CDR3 region has 16 residues. After removal of 4 bases from V and 1 base from J, the junction contained 8 bases not matched to a gene. Germline CDR1 reads KGHSH; CDR2 reads LQKENI. The complete variable domain, with remaining parts taken from reference TRBV18 and TRBJ2-3, reads NAGVMQNPRHLVRRRGQEARLRCSPMKGHSHVYWYRQLPEEGLKFMVYLQKENIIDESGMPKERFSAEFPKEGPSILRIQQVVRGDSAAYFCASSLGAGSGTDTQYFGPGTRLTVL.